This is a list of T cell receptor beta chains from one sample in a study of OX40 agonist ivuxolimab in advanced cancers. Data came from immunoSEQ multiplex PCR; TCRdb stores just in-frame clones and leaves some out. The sample has about 77,000 clones, 80% to 90% seen once. This specimen consisted of CD4+ or CD8+ T cells sorted from blood, obtained in a trial of the OX40 agonist ivuxolimab. These receptors were taken from an adult with an advanced solid tumor such as melanoma, head and neck, liver or kidney cancer. Both conserved end residues are part of each CDR3. D genes are given only for firm matches. Where a row states a size, it is once, few, many or the class of an expanded clone; other rows omit it.

abundance | j_gene | d_gene | v_gene | CDR3aa | CDR3nt
- | TRBJ1-1 | - | TRBV6-4 | CASSDSRRGRNTEAFF | TGTGCCAGCAGTGACTCGAGGAGGGGCCGGAACACTGAAGCTTTCTTT
- | TRBJ2-5 | TRBD2 | TRBV5-1 | CASSLGTAGGLQETQYF | TGCGCCAGCAGTCTTGGTACAGCGGGGGGGCTGCAAGAGACCCAGTACTTC
- | TRBJ2-7 | - | TRBV28 | CATRLGAYEQYF | TGTGCCACTCGGCTGGGGGCCTACGAGCAGTACTTC
once | TRBJ2-7 | - | TRBV7-8 | CASSPWSLASSSYEQYF | TGTGCCAGCAGCCCTTGGAGTTTAGCCTCCAGCTCCTACGAGCAGTACTTC
- | TRBJ1-2 | - | TRBV2 | CASSEQNYGYTF | TGTGCCAGCAGTGAACAGAACTATGGCTACACCTTC
- | TRBJ2-7 | TRBD2 | TRBV19 | CASSTSGATYEQYF | TGTGCCAGTAGTACTAGCGGGGCTACCTACGAGCAGTACTTC
- | TRBJ2-7 | - | TRBV7-2 | CASSLAAYLAREQYF | TGTGCCAGCAGCTTAGCAGCCTACCTTGCGCGCGAGCAGTACTTC
- | TRBJ2-1 | TRBD2 | TRBV4-2 | CASSTRLAGAYNEQFF | TGTGCCAGCAGCACTCGACTAGCGGGGGCTTACAATGAGCAGTTCTTC
- | TRBJ1-3 | - | TRBV19 | CAGSRDTIYF | TGTGCCGGATCTCGGGACACCATATATTTT
- | TRBJ1-3 | - | TRBV5-1 | CASSSGNSGNTIYF | TGCGCCAGCAGCTCAGGGAACTCTGGAAACACCATATATTTT
once | TRBJ1-5 | - | TRBV5-1 | CASSLGPGGAGQPQHF | TGCGCCAGCAGCTTGGGCCCCGGGGGCGCCGGACAGCCCCAGCATTTT
- | TRBJ2-6 | - | TRBV6-4 | CASSDSGVGANVLTF | TGTGCCAGCAGTGACTCGGGGGTAGGGGCCAACGTCCTGACTTTC
- | TRBJ2-5 | TRBD2 | TRBV5-4 | CASSLKLAGGAVSGETQYF | TGTGCCAGCAGCTTGAAACTAGCGGGAGGAGCAGTTTCTGGGGAGACCCAGTACTTC
- | TRBJ1-5 | - | TRBV30 | CAWSIRNRIDQPQHF | TGTGCCTGGAGTATCAGGAATAGAATCGATCAGCCCCAGCATTTT
- | TRBJ1-2 | TRBD1 | TRBV2 | CASSEASGQAGGYTF | TGTGCCAGCAGTGAAGCCTCGGGACAGGCTGGTGGCTACACCTTC
- | TRBJ2-3 | - | TRBV7-2 | CASSLTGLTDTQYF | TGTGCCAGCAGCTTAACAGGGCTCACAGATACGCAGTATTTT
- | TRBJ2-7 | - | TRBV4-1 | CASRDMGQGGEQYF | TGCGCCAGCAGGGATATGGGGCAGGGAGGCGAGCAGTACTTC
- | TRBJ1-1 | TRBD1 | TRBV9 | CASSVGQGRGNTEAFF | TGTGCCAGCAGCGTCGGACAGGGTAGGGGGAACACTGAAGCTTTCTTT
- | TRBJ2-7 | - | TRBV19 | CASRSTGQGGYEQYF | TGTGCCAGTAGATCGACAGGCCAGGGTGGGTACGAGCAGTACTTC
- | TRBJ1-5 | - | TRBV18 | CASSPGPNPEARQPQHF | TGTGCCAGCTCACCAGGACCGAACCCGGAGGCCAGACAGCCCCAGCATTTT
- | TRBJ1-1 | - | TRBV29-1 | CSEQGFGENTEAFF | TGCAGCGAACAGGGATTTGGGGAGAACACTGAAGCTTTCTTT
- | TRBJ2-2 | TRBD1 | TRBV19 | CAAGTGANTGELFF | TGTGCCGCAGGGACAGGGGCGAACACCGGGGAGCTGTTTTTT
- | TRBJ1-3 | - | TRBV11-3 | CASSSTQRNTIYF | TGTGCCAGCAGCTCCACTCAGCGAAACACCATATATTTT
- | TRBJ1-4 | - | TRBV6-4 | CASSEQGGSEKLFF | TGTGCCAGCAGTGAACAGGGTGGAAGCGAAAAACTGTTTTTT
few | TRBJ1-4 | TRBD1 | TRBV5-1 | CASSLAGQSNEKLFF | TGCGCCAGCAGCTTGGCGGGACAGTCTAATGAAAAACTGTTTTTT
- | TRBJ2-4 | - | TRBV9 | CASSPQGGIAKNIQYF | TGTGCCAGCAGCCCGCAGGGGGGAATAGCCAAAAACATTCAGTACTTC
once | TRBJ2-7 | - | TRBV7-2 | CASTNPSLARDEQYF | TGTGCCAGCACCAACCCCTCGCTAGCGCGGGACGAGCAGTACTTC
- | TRBJ2-1 | - | TRBV7-2 | CASSLGSGTSYNEQFF | TGTGCCAGCAGCTTAGGGTCAGGGACCTCCTACAATGAGCAGTTCTTC
- | TRBJ1-2 | - | TRBV4-1 | CASSQGQLNYGYTF | TGCGCCAGCAGCCAAGGACAGTTAAACTATGGCTACACCTTC
- | TRBJ2-3 | - | TRBV7-7 | CASSLGLTTDTQYF | TGTGCTAGCAGCTTAGGACTGACCACAGATACGCAGTATTTT
- | TRBJ2-7 | TRBD2 | TRBV4-2 | CASSQDQWASGSYEQYF | TGTGCCAGCAGCCAAGATCAATGGGCTAGCGGGAGCTACGAGCAGTACTTC
- | TRBJ2-5 | TRBD2 | TRBV11-2 | CASSYGLAQETQYF | TGTGCCAGCAGTTATGGACTAGCCCAAGAGACCCAGTACTTC
- | TRBJ1-5 | TRBD1 | TRBV18 | CASSPQGTGLGPQHF | TGTGCCAGCTCACCTCAAGGGACAGGATTAGGGCCCCAGCATTTT
once | TRBJ2-3 | - | TRBV7-9 | CASSLAGQGRDTQYF | TGTGCCAGCAGCTTAGCTGGGCAGGGAAGAGATACGCAGTATTTT
- | TRBJ2-3 | - | TRBV18 | CASSPPSRVPDTQYF | TGTGCCAGCTCACCACCTTCCCGGGTCCCAGATACGCAGTATTTT
- | TRBJ2-1 | TRBD1 | TRBV6-4 | CASRDTDRGDNEQFF | TGTGCCAGCAGAGACACGGACAGGGGGGACAATGAGCAGTTCTTC
- | TRBJ1-6 | - | TRBV5-4 | CASSSGYNSPLHF | TGTGCCAGCAGTTCGGGTTATAATTCACCCCTCCACTTT
few | TRBJ1-2 | - | TRBV6-1 | CASSEVRVSGYTF | TGTGCCAGCAGTGAAGTCAGGGTCAGTGGCTACACCTTC
- | TRBJ1-1 | TRBD1 | TRBV12-5 | CASGLDSGTGSTEAFF | TGTGCTAGTGGTTTGGACAGCGGGACAGGGAGCACTGAAGCTTTCTTT
- | TRBJ2-3 | - | TRBV9 | CASSVGPGRKEDTQYF | TGTGCCAGCAGCGTAGGCCCAGGGAGAAAGGAAGATACGCAGTATTTT
- | TRBJ2-7 | - | TRBV5-5 | CASSLPPTAGEQYF | TGTGCCAGCAGCTTGCCCCCCACGGCGGGGGAGCAGTACTTC
- | TRBJ2-3 | - | TRBV5-1 | CASSLGTGTTADTQYF | TGCGCCAGCAGCTTGGGGACGGGGACGACGGCAGATACGCAGTATTTT
- | TRBJ2-5 | TRBD2 | TRBV5-1 | CASSYSSSGSVGETQYF | TGCGCCAGCAGCTATTCTAGTAGCGGGAGTGTAGGAGAGACCCAGTACTTC
few | TRBJ2-5 | - | TRBV30 | CAWSPPGIKETQYF | TGTGCCTGGAGCCCCCCGGGTATTAAAGAGACCCAGTACTTC
- | TRBJ2-5 | TRBD2 | TRBV2 | CASERGAQETQYF | TGTGCCAGCGAGCGGGGAGCCCAAGAGACCCAGTACTTC
- | TRBJ2-1 | - | TRBV25-1 | CASSESGQFF | TGTGCCAGCAGTGAATCTGGACAGTTCTTC
- | TRBJ2-3 | TRBD2 | TRBV2 | CASSGGTSGRTDTQYF | TGTGCCAGCAGTGGAGGGACTAGCGGCCGCACAGATACGCAGTATTTT
- | TRBJ1-5 | - | TRBV7-2 | CASSFAADQPQHF | TGTGCCAGCAGCTTCGCTGCGGATCAGCCCCAGCATTTT
once | TRBJ1-4 | - | TRBV11-2 | CASSLDPRGGLYEKLFF | TGTGCCAGCAGCTTAGATCCGAGGGGCGGTTTATATGAAAAACTGTTTTTT
once | TRBJ2-1 | TRBD2 | TRBV10-1 | CASSDSGGSDEQFF | TGCGCCAGCAGTGATTCGGGAGGTTCGGATGAGCAGTTCTTC
- | TRBJ2-7 | - | TRBV11-1 | CASSLAGSYEQYF | TGTGCCAGCAGCTTAGCGGGCTCCTACGAGCAGTACTTC